The 21 T cell receptor beta chains below come from one sample, sequenced in a study of cytomegalovirus exposure and HLA in healthy donors. 13 Jbeta primers and 60 Vbeta primers were used for the PCR. TCRdb's table, derived via immunoSEQ multiplex PCR, lists solely in-frame clones and lacks some. The sample contains about 200,000 clones, 70% to 85% of which appear only once. Sequencing used PBMCs. These receptors were collected from a boy younger than 10 in good health and CMV-seronegative.

The chain combines TRBV25-1 with TRBJ1-2; D call uncertain. CDR1 is MGHDK and CDR2 is SYGVNS in the germline V gene. This CDR3 comprises 12 residues. The germline V and J ends were trimmed by 4 bases and 9 bases, with 12 bases remaining between them. The CDR3 region has the DNA TGTGCCAGCAGTGTCGGTGCTAGTAGCTACACCTTC. Translating it yields CASSVGASSYTF.

J is TRBJ2-7 and V is TRBV5-1; D ambiguous. Germline loops: CDR1 SGHRS, CDR2 YFSETQ. V was pared by 2 bases and J by 2 bases, with 2 bases between. The CDR3 covers 11 residues. For the CDR3, the DNA is TGCGCCAGCAGCTTCGCCTACGAGCAGTACTTC. This encodes CASSFAYEQYF.

This chain joins TRBV5-1 and TRBJ2-1, with 9 bases aligning to TRBD1. This CDR3 has 15 amino acids. In germline, CDR1 is SGHRS, CDR2 YFSETQ. V lost 4 bases to trimming and J lost 4 bases; unmatched junction nucleotides: 6. CDR3 sequence (DNA): TGCGCCAGCAGCGCCGGGACAGGGCCATACAATGAGCAGTTCTTC. It specifies CASSAGTGPYNEQFF.

The chain has TRBV19 and TRBJ1-3; perhaps TRBD1 as D (5 bases). Trimming took off 5 bases at V and 4 bases at J, with 6 bases between the two ends. Germline V gives CDR1 LNHDA, CDR2 SQIVND (reference sequence). The CDR3 totals 12 residues. The CDR3: CASSGAGNTIYF. The DNA for the CDR3 is TGTGCCAGTAGTGGGGCGGGAAACACCATATATTTT. The full variable domain, rest sourced from reference TRBV19 and TRBJ1-3, is DGGITQSPKYLFRKEGQNVTLSCEQNLNHDAMYWYRQDPGQGLRLIYYSQIVNDFQKGDIAEGYSVSREKKESFPLTVTSAQKNPTAFYLCASSGAGNTIYFGEGSWLTVV.

The J gene is TRBJ1-1, the V gene TRBV4-3; perhaps TRBD1 as D (5 bases). Germline CDR1 reads LGHNA; CDR2 reads YSLEER. The ends were cut back, 0 bases at V and 1 base at J, with 12 bases in the middle. The CDR3 extends over 16 amino acids. Here the CDR3 reads CASSQDRKTENTEAFF. Written as DNA, the CDR3 is TGCGCCAGCAGCCAAGACCGAAAGACAGAGAACACTGAAGCTTTCTTT.

The V gene is TRBV7-3, the J gene TRBJ1-1; D might be TRBD1 (6 bases). Trimming shortened V by 5 bases and J by 3 bases, and 10 bases separated the two germline ends. The CDR3 is 13 residues long. Germline V gene sequence: CDR1 SGHTA, CDR2 FQGTGA. CDR3 region: CASSTNRDTEAFF. The CDR3 coding sequence is TGTGCCAGCAGCACTAACAGGGACACTGAAGCTTTCTTT.

The V call is TRBV4-1, the J call TRBJ2-3; no firm D call. The CDR3 totals 14 residues. The germline V gene encodes CDR1 MGHRA and CDR2 YSYEKL. Trimming pared 3 bases from V and 0 bases from J, leaving 7 bases between. This CDR3 is CASSHTRSTDTQYF. In DNA, the CDR3 is TGCGCCAGCAGCCACACCAGGAGCACAGATACGCAGTATTTT.

This chain links TRBV5-4 with TRBJ2-3, with no clear D. The CDR3 length is 11 residues. Germline CDR1 is SGHNT and CDR2 is YYREEE (reference sequence). Deletions cut 4 bases from V and 6 bases from J, with 6 bases between. Here the CDR3 DNA reads TGTGCCAGCAGCCTCCTGGATACGCAGTATTTT. This encodes CASSLLDTQYF.

The gene calls are TRBV4-1 and TRBJ1-1; 8 bases map to TRBD1. Germline CDR1 and CDR2: MGHRA and YSYEKL. With 5 bases clipped from V and 5 bases from J, the junction kept 7 bases outside the gene matches. The CDR3 is 14 residues long. The CDR3: CASSSDRAVTEAFF. The CDR3 bases are TGCGCCAGCAGCTCGGACAGGGCGGTAACTGAAGCTTTCTTT.

On this clone itself: Distinct nucleotide sequences in the sample also encode this CDR3. The chain combines TRBV5-1 with TRBJ2-3; D might be TRBD2 (6 bases). CDR1 SGHRS and CDR2 YFSETQ come from the germline V gene. There are 12 residues in the CDR3. The ends were cut back, 7 bases at V and 1 base at J, with 7 bases in the middle. This CDR3 reads CASGEGTDTQYF. Written as DNA, the CDR3 is TGCGCCAGCGGGGAGGGCACAGATACGCAGTATTTT.

This clone was seen only once. V usage is TRBV18 and J usage is TRBJ2-7; no reliable D call. Germline CDR1 and CDR2: KGHSH and LQKENI. The CDR3 extends over 16 amino acids. Trimming stripped 4 bases from V and 5 bases from J, with 21 bases between. The CDR3 nucleotides are TGTGCCAGCTCACAACTTCCGGGTCCCACTCGGGACGAGCAGTACTTC. It yields the protein CASSQLPGPTRDEQYF.

The gene calls are TRBV10-3 and TRBJ1-2, with a weak D call TRBD1 (5 bases). Per the germline V gene, CDR1 is ENHRY and CDR2 is SYGVKD. Trimming removed 8 bases from V and 3 bases from J, with 13 bases in between. There are 13 residues in the CDR3. The CDR3 reads CAIGPRADYGYTF. The CDR3 bases are TGTGCCATCGGGCCCAGGGCGGACTATGGCTACACCTTC.

The chain links TRBV2 to TRBJ1-4, with D perhaps matching TRBD1 (5 bases). The CDR3 is made up of 15 amino acids. Germline V gene sequence: CDR1 SNHLY, CDR2 FYNNEI. Trimming shortened V by 7 bases and J by 7 bases, and 19 bases separated the two germline ends. CDR3 sequence reads: CASNPPGGFGEKLFF. In nucleotides, the CDR3 is TGTGCCAGCAACCCTCCCGGGGGGTTCGGTGAAAAACTGTTTTTT.

The rearrangement joins TRBV7-6 to TRBJ1-2; a weak D match, TRBD1 (5 bases). The CDR3 contains 15 residues. Deletions cut 5 bases from V and 8 bases from J, with 21 bases between. CDR1 is SGHVS, CDR2 FNYEAQ, per germline. The CDR3 nucleotides read TGTGCCAGCAGCCCTACAAGGGACTTGGAGGACGGCTACACCTTC. Amino acids: CASSPTRDLEDGYTF. Combining the CDR3 with reference TRBV7-6 and TRBJ1-2 gives the whole variable domain GAGVSQSPRYKVTKRGQDVALRCDPISGHVSLYWYRQALGQGPEFLTYFNYEAQQDKSGLPNDRFSAERPEGSISTLTIQRTEQRDSAMYRCASSPTRDLEDGYTFGSGTRLTVV.

Turning to this clone: Other DNA sequences in this specimen translate into the identical CDR3. The chain links TRBV9 to TRBJ1-3; D is unclear. This CDR3 contains 15 residues. The germline V and J ends were trimmed by 0 bases and 3 bases, with 10 bases remaining between them. From germline, CDR1 is SGDLS and CDR2 YYNGEE. The CDR3, as DNA: TGTGCCAGCAGCGTAGATCCCGGGAATGGAAACACCATATATTTT. Residues: CASSVDPGNGNTIYF.

The V gene is TRBV9, the J gene TRBJ2-1, with a tentative D call TRBD1 (7 bases). This CDR3 comprises 16 residues. CDR1 and CDR2 (germline): SGDLS, YYNGEE. V was shortened by 4 bases and J by 3 bases, with 17 bases between the two germline ends. The CDR3 here is CASSPGGLQYYNEQFF. DNA of the CDR3: TGTGCCAGCAGCCCAGGGGGGCTACAATACTACAATGAGCAGTTCTTC.

V is TRBV7-9 and J is TRBJ2-2; 7 bases agree with TRBD2. CDR1 and CDR2 from the germline V gene are SEHNR and FQNEAQ (reference sequence). The V segment lost 4 bases and the J segment 4 bases; nucleotides outside the gene matches: 6. The CDR3 runs to 15 residues. CDR3 sequence reads: CASSSLANGTGELFF. CDR3 DNA sequence: TGTGCCAGCAGCTCACTAGCGAATGGCACCGGGGAGCTGTTTTTT.

The chain carries TRBV13 and TRBJ1-4, with D possibly matching TRBD1 (6 bases). Per the germline V gene, CDR1 is PRHDT and CDR2 is FYEKMQ (reference sequence). The V end lost 3 bases, the J end lost 5 bases, and 7 bases lay between the germline ends. There are 13 residues in the CDR3. CDR3 protein: CASSLRGNEKLFF. The DNA for the CDR3 is TGTGCCAGCAGCTTGAGGGGGAATGAAAAACTGTTTTTT.

This chain links TRBV4-1 with TRBJ2-3; 7 nucleotides line up with TRBD2. CDR3 length: 18 residues. J gave up 6 bases and V 3 bases, and 18 bases lay outside the gene matches. Germline CDR1 is MGHRA and CDR2 is YSYEKL. In DNA, the CDR3 is TGCGCCAGCAGCCAGGGCCTCCTTCGCGGGGGACTCGCGGATACGCAGTATTTT. It yields the protein CASSQGLLRGGLADTQYF.

The chain carries TRBV15 and TRBJ2-1, with 11 bases fitting TRBD2. The CDR3 loop spans 18 amino acids. CDR1 is LNHNV and CDR2 is YYDKDF in the germline V gene (reference sequence). With 1 base clipped from V and 0 bases from J, the junction kept 5 bases outside the gene matches. DNA for the CDR3: TGTGCCACCAGCAGAGGAGGGACTAGCGGAAGCTCCTACAATGAGCAGTTCTTC. Its protein is CATSRGGTSGSSYNEQFF.

The chain joins TRBV29-1 to TRBJ2-6, with TRBD1 as a possible D gene (6 bases). This CDR3 is built from 15 residues. The germline V gene has CDR1 SQVTM and CDR2 ANQGSEA. The V gene lost 8 bases and the J gene lost 4 bases, with 18 bases spanning the gap. The CDR3 region is CSPSRQGTGANVLTF. The CDR3 nucleotides are TGCAGCCCGAGCCGCCAGGGGACCGGGGCCAACGTCCTGACTTTC.